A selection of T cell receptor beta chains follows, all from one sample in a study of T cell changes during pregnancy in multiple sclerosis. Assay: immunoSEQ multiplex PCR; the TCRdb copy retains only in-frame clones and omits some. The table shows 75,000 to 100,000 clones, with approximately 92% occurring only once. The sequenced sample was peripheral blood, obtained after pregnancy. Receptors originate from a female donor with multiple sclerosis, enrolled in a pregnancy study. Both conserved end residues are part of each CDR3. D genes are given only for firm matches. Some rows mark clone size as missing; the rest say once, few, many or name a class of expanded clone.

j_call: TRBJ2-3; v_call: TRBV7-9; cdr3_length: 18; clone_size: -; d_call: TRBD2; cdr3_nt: TGTGCCAGCAGCACCAATATTCCGGGACTAGCGGGGGCCGATACGCAGTATTTT; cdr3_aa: CASSTNIPGLAGADTQYF
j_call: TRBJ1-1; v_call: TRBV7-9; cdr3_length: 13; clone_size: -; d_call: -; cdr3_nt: TGTGCCTTAATCTCGCAGAGAGGCACTGAAGCTTTCTTT; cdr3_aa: CALISQRGTEAFF
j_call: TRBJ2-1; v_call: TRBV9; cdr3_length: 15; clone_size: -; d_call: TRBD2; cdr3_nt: TGTGCCAGCAGCGTATTAGCGGGAGGTAGAAATGAGCAGTTCTTC; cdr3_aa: CASSVLAGGRNEQFF
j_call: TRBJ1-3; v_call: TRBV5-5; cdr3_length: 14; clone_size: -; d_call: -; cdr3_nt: TGTGCCAGCAGCTTGGCAGGGGCGGGAAACACCATATATTTT; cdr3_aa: CASSLAGAGNTIYF
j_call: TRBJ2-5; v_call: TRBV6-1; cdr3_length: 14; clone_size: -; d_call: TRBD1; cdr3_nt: TGTGCCAGCGGCGAACAGGGGTTTTCAGAGACCCAGTACTTC; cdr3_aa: CASGEQGFSETQYF
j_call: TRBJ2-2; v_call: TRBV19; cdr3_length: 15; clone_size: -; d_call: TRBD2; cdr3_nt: TGTGCCAGTAGTATACTGGCAGGGAGGGCCGGGGAGCTGTTTTTT; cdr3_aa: CASSILAGRAGELFF
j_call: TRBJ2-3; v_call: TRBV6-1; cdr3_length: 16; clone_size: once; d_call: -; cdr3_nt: TGTGCCAGCAGTGAAGCCGGTAGCGCCTACACAGATACGCAGTATTTT; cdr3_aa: CASSEAGSAYTDTQYF
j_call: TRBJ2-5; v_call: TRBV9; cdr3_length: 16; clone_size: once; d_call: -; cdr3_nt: TGTGCCAGCAGCGTCCAAGGGGGGGTCACGAGCGAGACCCAGTACTTC; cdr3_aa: CASSVQGGVTSETQYF
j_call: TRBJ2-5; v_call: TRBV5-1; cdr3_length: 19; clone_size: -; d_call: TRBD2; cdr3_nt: TGCGCCAGCAGCTCCCCTTCCAGCGGGGGGATAAAAACACGGGAGACCCAGTACTTC; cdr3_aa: CASSSPSSGGIKTRETQYF
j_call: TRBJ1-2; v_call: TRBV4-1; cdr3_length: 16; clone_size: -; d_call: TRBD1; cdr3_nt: TGCGCCAGCAGCCACCCAGACAGGGGGCAATCGTGGGGCTACACCTTC; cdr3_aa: CASSHPDRGQSWGYTF
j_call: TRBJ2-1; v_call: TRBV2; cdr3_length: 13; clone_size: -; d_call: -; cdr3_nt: TGTGCCAGCGATAGACTAACCTACAATGAGCAGTTCTTC; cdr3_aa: CASDRLTYNEQFF
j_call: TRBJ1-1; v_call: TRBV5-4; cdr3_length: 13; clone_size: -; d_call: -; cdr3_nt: TGTGCCAGCAGCTTGGGAGAGAACACTGAAGCTTTCTTT; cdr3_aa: CASSLGENTEAFF
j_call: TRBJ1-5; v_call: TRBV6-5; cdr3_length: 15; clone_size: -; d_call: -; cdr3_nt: TGTGCCAGCAGTTACGGGCAGGGGAGCAATCAGCCCCAGCATTTT; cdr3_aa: CASSYGQGSNQPQHF
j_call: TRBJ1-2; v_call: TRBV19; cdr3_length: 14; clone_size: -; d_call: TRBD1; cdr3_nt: TGTGCCAGTAGTAGGGGACAGGGGAGCTATGGCTACACCTTC; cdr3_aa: CASSRGQGSYGYTF
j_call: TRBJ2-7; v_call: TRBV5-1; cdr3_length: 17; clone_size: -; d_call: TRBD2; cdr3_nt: TGCGCCAGCAGGGCGGGACTAGCGGGAGGGGACGCTGAAGAGCAGTACTTC; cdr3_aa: CASRAGLAGGDAEEQYF
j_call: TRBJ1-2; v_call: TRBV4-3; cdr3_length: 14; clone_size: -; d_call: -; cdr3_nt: TGCGCCAGCAGCCAAGTGCCACTTAACTATGGCTACACCTTC; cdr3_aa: CASSQVPLNYGYTF
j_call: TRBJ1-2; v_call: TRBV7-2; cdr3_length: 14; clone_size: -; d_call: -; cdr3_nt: TGTGCCAGCAGCTTTGGAGCAGCTAACTATGGCTACACCTTC; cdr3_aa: CASSFGAANYGYTF
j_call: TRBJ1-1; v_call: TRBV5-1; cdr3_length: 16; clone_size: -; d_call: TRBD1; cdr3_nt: TGCGCCAGCAGCAACCTATACAGGGGTGGGAACACTGAAGCTTTCTTT; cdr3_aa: CASSNLYRGGNTEAFF
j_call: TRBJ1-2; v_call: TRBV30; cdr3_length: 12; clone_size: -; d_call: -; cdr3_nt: TGTGCCTGGAATGGGCCTCTATATGGCTACACCTTC; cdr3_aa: CAWNGPLYGYTF
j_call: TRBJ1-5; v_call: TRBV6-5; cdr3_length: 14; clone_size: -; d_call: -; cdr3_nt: TGTGCCAGCAGAGGGGGACACCCCAAGGGGCCCCAGCATTTT; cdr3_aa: CASRGGHPKGPQHF
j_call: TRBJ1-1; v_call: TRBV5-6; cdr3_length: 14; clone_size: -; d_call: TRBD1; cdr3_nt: TGTGCCAGCAGCTGGGGACAGATACGCACTGAAGCTTTCTTT; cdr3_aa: CASSWGQIRTEAFF
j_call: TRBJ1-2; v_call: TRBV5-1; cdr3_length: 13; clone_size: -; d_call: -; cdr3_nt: TGCGCCAGCAGCTTGTTAGGGTCGGGGGGCTACACCTTC; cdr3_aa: CASSLLGSGGYTF
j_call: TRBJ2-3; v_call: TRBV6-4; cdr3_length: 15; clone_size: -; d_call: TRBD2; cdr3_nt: TGTGCCAGCAGAATAGCGGGGGGGAGCACAGATACGCAGTATTTT; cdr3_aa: CASRIAGGSTDTQYF
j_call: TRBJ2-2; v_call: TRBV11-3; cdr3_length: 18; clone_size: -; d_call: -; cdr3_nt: TGTGCCAGCAGCTTAGATCAAGGGGGGACAGCGGCGCCCCGGGAGCTGTTTTTT; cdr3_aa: CASSLDQGGTAAPRELFF
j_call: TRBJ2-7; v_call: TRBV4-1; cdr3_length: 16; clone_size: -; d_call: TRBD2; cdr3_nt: TGCGCCAGCAGCCGAGAAGGACTAGCGGCGGCCTACGAGCAGTACTTC; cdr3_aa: CASSREGLAAAYEQYF
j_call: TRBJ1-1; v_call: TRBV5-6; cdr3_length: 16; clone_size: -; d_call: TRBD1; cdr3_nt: TGTGCCAGCACACAGGCTGCGGGACAGGTTTTCTCTGAAGCTTTCTTT; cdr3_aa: CASTQAAGQVFSEAFF
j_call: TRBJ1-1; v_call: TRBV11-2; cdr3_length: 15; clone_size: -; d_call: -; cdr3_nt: TGTGCCAGCAGCTTAGGATGGGGTGGGAGCACTGAAGCTTTCTTT; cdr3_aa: CASSLGWGGSTEAFF
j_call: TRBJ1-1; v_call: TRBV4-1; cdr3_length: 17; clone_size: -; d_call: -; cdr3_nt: TGCGCCAGCAGCCAAGATCCTTACAGAATAATTAACACTGAAGCTTTCTTT; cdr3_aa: CASSQDPYRIINTEAFF
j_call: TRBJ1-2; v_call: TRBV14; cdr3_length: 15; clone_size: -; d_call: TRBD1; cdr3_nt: TGTGCCAGCAGCCGATCGGGACAGGGGGGCGGCGGCTACACCTTC; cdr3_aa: CASSRSGQGGGGYTF
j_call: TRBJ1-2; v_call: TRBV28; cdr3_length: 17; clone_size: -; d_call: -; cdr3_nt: TGTGCCAGCAGTTGGGCCTATCGGGACACCTCTAACTATGGCTACACCTTC; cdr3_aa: CASSWAYRDTSNYGYTF
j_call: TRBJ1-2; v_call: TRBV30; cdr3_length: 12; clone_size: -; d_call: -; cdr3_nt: TGTGCCTGGAGTTCGGGGATAGCTGGCTACACCTTC; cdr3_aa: CAWSSGIAGYTF
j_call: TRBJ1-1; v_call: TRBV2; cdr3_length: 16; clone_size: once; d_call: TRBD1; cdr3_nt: TGTGCCAGCACCTACCAGGGGACAGATTTGAACACTGAAGCTTTCTTT; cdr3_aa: CASTYQGTDLNTEAFF
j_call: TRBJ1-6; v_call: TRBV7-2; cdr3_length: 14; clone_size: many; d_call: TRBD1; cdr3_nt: TGTGCCAGCAGCCCGGGACAGGTCGGTTCACCCCTCCACTTT; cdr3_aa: CASSPGQVGSPLHF
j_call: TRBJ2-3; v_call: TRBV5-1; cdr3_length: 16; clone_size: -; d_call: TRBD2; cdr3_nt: TGCGCCAGCAGCTTGGGACTAGCGGGGGACACAGATACGCAGTATTTT; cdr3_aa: CASSLGLAGDTDTQYF
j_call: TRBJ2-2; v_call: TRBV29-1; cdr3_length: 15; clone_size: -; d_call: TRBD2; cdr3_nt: TGCAGCGTTGATGGGGTAGCGGGAGCCACCGGGGAGCTGTTTTTT; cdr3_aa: CSVDGVAGATGELFF
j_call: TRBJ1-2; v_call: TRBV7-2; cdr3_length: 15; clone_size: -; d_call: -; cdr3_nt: TGTGCCAGCAGCTACGAAGTTCAGGGAAACTATGGCTACACCTTC; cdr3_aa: CASSYEVQGNYGYTF
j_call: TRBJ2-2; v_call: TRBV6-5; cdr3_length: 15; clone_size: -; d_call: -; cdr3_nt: TGTGCCAGCAGACGCAAGGGGGTAGGGACCGGGGAGCTGTTTTTT; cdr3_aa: CASRRKGVGTGELFF
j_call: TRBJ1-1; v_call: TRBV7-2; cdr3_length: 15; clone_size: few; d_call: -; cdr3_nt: TGTGCCAGCAGCTTTAGGGGGGGAGGCGGCACTGAAGCTTTCTTT; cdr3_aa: CASSFRGGGGTEAFF
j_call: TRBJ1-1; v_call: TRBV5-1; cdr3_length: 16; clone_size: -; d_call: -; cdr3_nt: TGCGCCAGCAGCTTGGTCCCGTTAACAGGGAACACTGAAGCTTTCTTT; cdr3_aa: CASSLVPLTGNTEAFF
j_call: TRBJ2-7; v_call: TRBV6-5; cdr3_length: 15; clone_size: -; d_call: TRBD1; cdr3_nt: TGTGCCAGCAGTTACTCCGGACAGGCCGACTACGAGCAGTACTTC; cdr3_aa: CASSYSGQADYEQYF
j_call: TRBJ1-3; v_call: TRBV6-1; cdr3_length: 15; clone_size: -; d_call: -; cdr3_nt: TGTGCCAGCAGTACAGGACGATTCTCTGGAAACACCATATATTTT; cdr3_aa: CASSTGRFSGNTIYF
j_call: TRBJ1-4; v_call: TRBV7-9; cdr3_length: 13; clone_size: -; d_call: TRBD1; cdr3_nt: TGTGCCAGCAGCGGACAGGGGGAGTGGAAACTGTTTTTT; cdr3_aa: CASSGQGEWKLFF
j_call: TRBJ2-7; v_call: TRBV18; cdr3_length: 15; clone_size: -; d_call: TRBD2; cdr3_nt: TGTGCCAGCTCACCATTGGGAGTAGCGGGAGACGAGCAGTACTTC; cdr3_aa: CASSPLGVAGDEQYF
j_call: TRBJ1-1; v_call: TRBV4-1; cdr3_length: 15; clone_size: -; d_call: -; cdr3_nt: TGCGCCAGCAGCCAAGATGCCAGGGGCCGCACTGAAGCTTTCTTT; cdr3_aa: CASSQDARGRTEAFF
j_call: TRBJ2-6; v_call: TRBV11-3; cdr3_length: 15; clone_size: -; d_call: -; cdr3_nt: TGTGCCAGCAGCGAAGGGGGTGCCGGGGCCAACGTCCTGACTTTC; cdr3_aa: CASSEGGAGANVLTF
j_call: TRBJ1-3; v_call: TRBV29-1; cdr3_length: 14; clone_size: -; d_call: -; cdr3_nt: TGCAGCGCCCGGGGGTGGGACTCCCGAAACACCATATATTTT; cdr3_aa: CSARGWDSRNTIYF
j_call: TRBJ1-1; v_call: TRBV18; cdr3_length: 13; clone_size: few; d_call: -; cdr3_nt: TGTGCCAGCTCAGTTACAGGGACCGCTGAAGCTTTCTTT; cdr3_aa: CASSVTGTAEAFF
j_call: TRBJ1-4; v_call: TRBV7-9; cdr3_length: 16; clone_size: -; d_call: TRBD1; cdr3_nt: TGTGCCAGCAGCTACAGACAGGGGGCGCCGAATGAAAAACTGTTTTTT; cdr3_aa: CASSYRQGAPNEKLFF
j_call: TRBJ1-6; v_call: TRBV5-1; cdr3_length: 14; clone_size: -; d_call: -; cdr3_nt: TGCGCCAGCAGCTTGGACAGTACTAATTCACCCCTCCACTTT; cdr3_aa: CASSLDSTNSPLHF
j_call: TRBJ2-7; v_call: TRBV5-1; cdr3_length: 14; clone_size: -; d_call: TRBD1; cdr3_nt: TGCGCCAGCTCGAGGGGGCCGAGCTCCTACGAGCAGTACTTC; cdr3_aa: CASSRGPSSYEQYF
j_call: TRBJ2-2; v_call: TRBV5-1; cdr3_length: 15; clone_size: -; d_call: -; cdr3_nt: TGCGCCAGCAGCGTTATGAGGGCCGCCACCGGGGAGCTGTTTTTT; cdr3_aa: CASSVMRAATGELFF
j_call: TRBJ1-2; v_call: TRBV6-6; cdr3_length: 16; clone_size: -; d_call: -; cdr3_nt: TGTGCCAGCAGTAGACTTGAAAGAGGCGAAGGCTATGGCTACACCTTC; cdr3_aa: CASSRLERGEGYGYTF
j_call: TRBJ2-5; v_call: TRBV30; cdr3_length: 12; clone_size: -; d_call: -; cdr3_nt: TGTGCCTGGAGTTCTGGGGGGGAGACCCAGTACTTC; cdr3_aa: CAWSSGGETQYF
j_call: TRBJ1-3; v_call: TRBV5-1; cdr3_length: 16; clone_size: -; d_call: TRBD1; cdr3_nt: TGCGCCAGCAGCGTACAGGGGGCGGATAGTGGAAACACCATATATTTT; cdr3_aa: CASSVQGADSGNTIYF
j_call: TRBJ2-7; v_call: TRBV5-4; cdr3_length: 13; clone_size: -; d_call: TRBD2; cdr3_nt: TGTGCCAGCAGCTCGCCAACTAGCGCCGAGCAGTACTTC; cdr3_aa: CASSSPTSAEQYF